The clone carrying this T cell receptor beta chain was found once. Its matching antigen is unknown. The method was immunoSEQ multiplex PCR; TCRdb's version includes in-frame clones alone and lacks a portion of them. The sample yields 50,000 to 60,000 clones, 88% seen once. This sample was included in a study of OX40 agonist ivuxolimab in advanced cancers. Study observations and caveats: Clones of CD4+ and CD8+ blood T cells grew by week 6 at doses of 0.1 to 3.0 mg/kg.

V was shortened by 5 bases and J by 3 bases, with 11 bases between the two germline ends. Germline CDR1 LNHDA, CDR2 SQIVND (reference sequence). There are 14 residues in the CDR3. The chain couples TRBV19 to TRBJ1-5, with a weak D call TRBD1 (6 bases). The sample was CD4+ or CD8+ T cells sorted from blood, taken in a trial of the OX40 agonist ivuxolimab. This receptor was identified in an adult with an advanced solid tumor such as melanoma, head and neck, liver or kidney cancer. The CDR3 here is CASSPGHYNQPQHF. The CDR3 coding sequence is TGTGCCAGTAGTCCGGGACACTACAATCAGCCCCAGCATTTT.